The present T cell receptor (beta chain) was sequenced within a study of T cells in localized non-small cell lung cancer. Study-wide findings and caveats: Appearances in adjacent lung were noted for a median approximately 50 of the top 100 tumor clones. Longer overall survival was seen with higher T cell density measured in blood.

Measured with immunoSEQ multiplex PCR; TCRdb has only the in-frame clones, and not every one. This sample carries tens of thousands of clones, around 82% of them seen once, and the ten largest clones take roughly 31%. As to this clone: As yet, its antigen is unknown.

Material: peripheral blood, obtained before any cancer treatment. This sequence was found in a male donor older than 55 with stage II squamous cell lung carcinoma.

The CDR3 loop reads CASSGSSAETQYF. For the CDR3, the DNA is TGCGCCAGCAGCGGGAGCTCCGCGGAGACCCAGTACTTC. The genes are TRBV5-1 and TRBJ2-5, with a weak D call TRBD2 (5 bases). Trimming stripped 4 bases from V and 5 bases from J, with 12 bases between. CDR3 size: 13 residues. The germline gives CDR1 SGHRS, CDR2 YFSETQ.